The entry below describes one T cell receptor beta chain. This sample includes further DNA sequences coding for the same CDR3. This record comes from a study of control samples from healthy donors and cancer patients. The table came from immunoSEQ multiplex PCR; TCRdb's copy has only in-frame clones and leaves some out. The sample has 150,000 to 200,000 clones; roughly 92% are singletons. The CDR3 extends over 11 amino acids. The germline V and J ends were trimmed by 1 base and 6 bases, with 2 bases remaining between them. This sequence was found in a man aged 25 to 45 in good health. The rearrangement links TRBV12-3 or TRBV12-4 to TRBJ2-3; no reliable D call. The sequenced sample was blood. The CDR3 protein is CASSLGDTQYF. The DNA for the CDR3 is TGTGCCAGCAGTTTAGGGGATACGCAGTATTTT.